This T cell receptor (beta chain) emerged from a study of blood T cell repertoires in COVID-19 (dated by TCRdb to the early 2020s). Regarding the research as a whole: Samples from collaborators originated in the United States, Italy and Spain and spanned both the acute and convalescent phases of COVID-19. The material from the prospective study consisted of cDNA or gDNA derived from T cells, B-cell-depleted T cells, or PBMCs. The dataset comprised deeply sampled blood TCRbeta repertoires from subjects exposed to, actively infected with, or recovered from COVID-19. The repertoires were released in a freely available public database intended as a resource for research on the immune response to SARS-CoV-2. The samples were drawn from two sources: the first 160 participants of the ongoing ImmuneRACE study, and fewer than 1,500 subjects contributed by 6 global collaborators. The sample metadata nearly always contained a de-identified subject ID, COVID-19 status, age in years and sex. Where HLA class I and class II types were available, the types were taken from metadata supplied by the sample provider, not from assay-based typing. What the study reported, not specific to this receptor: The amount of clinical and demographic metadata varied by source and participant and was provided uncurated.

The immunoSEQ Assay, a bias-controlled multiplex PCR, was used to amplify TCRbeta CDR3 regions from genomic DNA. The study's own analysis went as follows. Nucleated cell counts per sample were estimated from amplification of reference gene primers within the assay. To quantify the absolute abundance of each unique TCRbeta CDR3 rearrangement, sequence reads were collapsed and filtered. For each sample, productive Simpson clonality was calculated by taking the square root of Simpson's diversity index across productive rearrangements. As stored in TCRdb, this immuneACCESS dataset retains in-frame rearrangements with V and J assigned. A fraction of the clones does not appear; measured against another copy, unresolved V genes explain less than half of the discrepancy, and the remainder lacks a known reason. V, J and clone size are taken as reported in that table, and D and trimming were inferred from the DNA itself. Across this sample there are approximately 280,000 clones, with 75% to 90% seen only once. The ten largest make up around 2.1% of the sample.

Samples from volunteer blood donors who had recovered from COVID-19 were contributed by a second Seattle source. Each collaborating institution followed its own protocols to collect whole blood in K2EDTA tubes. For TCRbeta analysis, collaborator samples were shipped as frozen whole blood, as isolated PBMCs, or as DNA extracted from either sample type. Worth noting for this clone: The clone's antigen remains unknown. Per-base quality was not reported, and no clone a single base away is much larger than it.

The sequence derives from a woman aged 30 to 39 who had recovered from COVID-19. The specimen sequenced was peripheral blood.

The DNA sequence is TGTGCCAGCAGTTCTAGCGGGAGGCTTAACGAGCAGTACTTC. Its product reads: CASSSSGRLNEQYF. The rearrangement joined TRBV6-2 or TRBV6-3 to TRBJ2-7; TRBD2 lines up with 11 middle nucleotides. The germline V gene specifies MNHEY as CDR1 and SVGEGT as CDR2. The V end gives up 4 bases and the J end 5 bases, leaving 4 bases in the junction not matched to a gene. The CDR3 starts with the cysteine, ends with the phenylalanine, and has 14 residues. Left in the record is the CDR3 DNA by itself, 42 bases read in frame from the first base.